These 16 T cell receptor beta chains came from one sample sequenced in a study of breast tumors, draining lymph nodes, adjacent tissues. Samples came from axillary lymph nodes draining the breast cancer. Each CDR3 protein is one row after TCRdb ran MiXCR on the multiplex PCR reads. The sample yields approximately 90,000 distinct CDR3 sequences, approximately 30% seen once. Sample: axillary lymph node tissue. The receptors originated from a female donor with breast cancer. Some clones in this sample may be carry-over from other donors' samples.

This clonotype was detected ten times or more. This chain uses TRBV20-1 with TRBJ2-5, with no clear D. Trimming shortened V by 3 bases and J by 1 base, and 12 bases separated the two germline ends. The germline CDR1 and CDR2 sequences are DFQATT and SNEGSKA (reference sequence). This CDR3 comprises 14 residues. CDR3: CSAREGRTQETQYF. In DNA form, the CDR3 reads TGCAGTGCTAGGGAAGGACGGACCCAAGAGACCCAGTACTTC.

The rearrangement links TRBV11-2 to TRBJ2-2, with 7 bases matching TRBD2. The V segment lost 3 bases and the J segment 7 bases; nucleotides outside the gene matches: 2. This CDR3 is 13 amino acids long. CDR1 is SGHAT and CDR2 is FQNNGV in the germline V gene. The CDR3 bases are TGTGCCAGCAGCTTTGCGGGAGTCGGGGAGCTGTTTTTT. Translating gives CASSFAGVGELFF.

This clonotype has at least ten counts. With a much larger clone just one base away, this may be a read error. V gene TRBV7-9 combines with J gene TRBJ2-5; weak D call: TRBD2 (6 bases). CDR3 length: 17 amino acids. In germline, CDR1 is SEHNR, CDR2 FQNEAQ (reference sequence). The DNA for the CDR3 is TGTGCCAGCAGCTTAGGGACTGGGAGGAGGCTCCAAGAGCCCCAGTACTTC. This encodes CASSLGTGRRLQEPQYF.

On this clonotype: A junction end diverges from the germline sequence, so it may reflect a read error. The CDR3 is CASSPGAGELVF. The CDR3, as DNA: TGTGCCAGCAGCCCCGGCGCCGGGGAGCTGGTTTTT. This rearrangement joins TRBV13 to TRBJ2-2; D is perhaps TRBD2 (5 bases). The CDR3 consists of 12 residues. Germline-derived CDR1 and CDR2 are PRHDT and FYEKMQ (reference sequence).

The chain is built from TRBV6-1 and TRBJ2-2, with D hard to call. CDR1 and CDR2 (germline): MNHNS, SASEGT. The CDR3 consists of 13 residues. The ends were cut back, 8 bases at V and 1 base at J, with 8 bases in the middle. The CDR3 sequence: CASQLRNTGELFF. The CDR3, as DNA: TGTGCCAGCCAGCTCCGGAACACCGGGGAGCTGTTTTTT.

At least ten counts were recorded for this clonotype. J is TRBJ2-5 and V is TRBV9; weak D call: TRBD1 (6 bases). V was cut by 4 bases and J by 5 bases, with 21 bases left in between. Germline assignment: CDR1 SGDLS and CDR2 YYNGEE. CDR3 length equals 16 residues. The CDR3 region has the DNA TGTGCCAGCAGCCCACCACGCGGCAGGGGTGTTGAGACCCAGTACTTC. It yields the protein CASSPPRGRGVETQYF.

In its sample, this clonotype was seen many times. This sequence joins TRBV5-6 and TRBJ2-5; D remains unclear. Per the germline V gene, CDR1 is SGHDT and CDR2 is YYEEEE. The CDR3 is made up of 11 amino acids. Trimming took 4 bases from V and 5 from J, leaving 6 bases between them. This CDR3 reads CASSRGETQYF. The CDR3 DNA sequence: TGTGCCAGCAGCCGAGGCGAGACCCAGTACTTC.

This clonotype was recorded many times. The V and J genes are TRBV30 and TRBJ2-7, with D possibly matching TRBD2 (6 bases). The CDR3 consists of 13 residues. The germline CDR1 and CDR2 sequences are GTSNPN and SVGIG (reference sequence). V gave up 5 bases and J gave up 6 bases, with 17 bases separating them. CDR3 nucleotides: TGTGCCTGGGGCGGGGCCAGCCAGCGCGAGCAGTACTTC. Encoded protein: CAWGGASQREQYF.

In its sample, this clonotype was seen many times. The V and J genes are TRBV5-6 and TRBJ1-3; 9 bases line up with TRBD1. The junction had 8 bases not matched to a gene; V was cut back by 4 bases and J by 0 bases. The CDR3 runs to 17 residues. Germline CDR1 is SGHDT and CDR2 is YYEEEE. CDR3 in amino acids: CASSPTDRGISGNTIYF. DNA for the CDR3: TGTGCCAGCAGCCCCACTGACAGGGGGATCTCTGGAAACACCATATATTTT.

The chain joins TRBV14 to TRBJ1-5; 8 nucleotides align to TRBD1. The CDR3 sequence is 18 residues long. V shed 4 bases, J shed 6 bases, and the junction held 17 bases outside the gene matches. Germline V lookup: CDR1 SGHDN, CDR2 FVKESK. This CDR3 is CASSPNRGSPVFPQPQHF. The CDR3 DNA follows: TGTGCCAGCAGCCCCAACAGGGGGTCCCCTGTCTTCCCTCAGCCCCAGCATTTT.

The CDR3 spells CASLLAITVNGYTF. For the CDR3, the DNA is TGTGCCAGCCTCTTAGCGATAACAGTCAATGGCTACACCTTC. J is TRBJ1-2 and V is TRBV11-1; D is ambiguous. The CDR3 totals 14 residues. V was shortened by 8 bases and J by 6 bases, with 19 bases between the two germline ends. Germline CDR1 reads SGHAT; CDR2 reads FQDESV (reference sequence).

Concerning this clonotype: The limits of the CDR3 on the DNA are not certain, so only TCRdb's listed CDR3 is given. CDR3 in amino acids: CASSVGQFNEQYFGPGGYTF. The chain combines TRBV9 with TRBJ1-2; no DNA check was done on the table's D call, TRBD1. The CDR3 region is 20 residues in length, termini included. Germline V CDR1 and CDR2: SGDLS, YYNGEE.

This clonotype has ten or more counts. The chain employs TRBV19 and TRBJ1-4; 8 bases are a match to TRBD1. V was pared by 7 bases and J by 6 bases, with 4 bases of the junction left unmatched. This CDR3 has 13 amino acids. Per the germline V gene, CDR1 is LNHDA and CDR2 is SQIVND (reference sequence). Written as DNA, the CDR3 is TGTGCCAGTACAGGACAGGGCTATGAAAAACTGTTTTTT. Protein sequence: CASTGQGYEKLFF.

This clonotype was counted at least ten times. The chain recombines TRBV6-1 with TRBJ1-6; a weak D match, TRBD1 (5 bases). Germline V gene lookup returns CDR1 MNHNS and CDR2 SASEGT. V was cut by 2 bases and J by 7 bases, with 12 bases left in between. The CDR3 spans 15 residues. The CDR3 region is CASSETQGSNSPLHF. CDR3 nucleotide sequence: TGTGCCAGCAGTGAAACCCAGGGAAGCAATTCACCCCTCCACTTT.

Ten or more counts support this clonotype. The chain has TRBV29-1 and TRBJ1-2, with 10 bases that match TRBD1. Looked up from germline, CDR1 is SQVTM and CDR2 is ANQGSEA. V was clipped by 7 bases and J by 7 bases; unmatched bases: 12. The length of the CDR3 is 14 residues. Here the CDR3 DNA reads TGCAGCGCCGCCGTTGAGACAGGGGGCAGTGGCTACACCTTC. This codes for CSAAVETGGSGYTF.

This clonotype was found many times. The chain uses TRBV29-1 and TRBJ2-7, with 8 nucleotides matching TRBD2. J was trimmed by 3 bases and V by 7 bases; bases with no gene match: 11. The CDR3 is 14 amino acids. Germline V lookup: CDR1 SQVTM, CDR2 ANQGSEA. The CDR3 DNA is TGCAGCGCCCAAAGGTTTAGCGGGAACTACGAGCAGTACTTC. It encodes CSAQRFSGNYEQYF.